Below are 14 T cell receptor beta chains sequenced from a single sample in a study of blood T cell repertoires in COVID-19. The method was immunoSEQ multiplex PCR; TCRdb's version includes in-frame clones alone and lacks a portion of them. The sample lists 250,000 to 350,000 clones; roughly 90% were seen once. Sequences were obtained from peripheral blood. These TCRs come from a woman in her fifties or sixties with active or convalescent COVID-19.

CDR3: CASSGKGTSGDNEQFF. DNA for the CDR3: TGTGCCAGCAGCGGGAAAGGGACTAGCGGGGACAATGAGCAGTTCTTC. The rearrangement uses TRBV9 and TRBJ2-1, with TRBD2 matching 13 bases. CDR1 is SGDLS and CDR2 is YYNGEE in the germline V gene. Losses at the gene ends were 3 bases for V and 5 bases for J; bases not matched to a gene: 5. This CDR3 contains 16 residues.

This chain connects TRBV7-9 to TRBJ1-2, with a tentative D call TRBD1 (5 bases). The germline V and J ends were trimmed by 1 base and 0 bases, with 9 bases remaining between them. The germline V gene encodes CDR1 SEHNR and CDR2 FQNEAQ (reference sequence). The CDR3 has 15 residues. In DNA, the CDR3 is TGTGCCAGCAGCTTAGTAACAGGCACTAACTATGGCTACACCTTC. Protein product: CASSLVTGTNYGYTF.

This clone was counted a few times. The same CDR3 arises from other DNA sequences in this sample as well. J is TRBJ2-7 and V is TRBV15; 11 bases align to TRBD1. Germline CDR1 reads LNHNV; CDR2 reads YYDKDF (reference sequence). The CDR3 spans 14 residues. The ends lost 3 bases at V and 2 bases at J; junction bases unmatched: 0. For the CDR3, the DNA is TGTGCCACCAGCAGGGACAGGGGGCCCTACGAGCAGTACTTC. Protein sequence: CATSRDRGPYEQYF. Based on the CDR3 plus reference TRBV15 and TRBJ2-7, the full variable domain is DAMVIQNPRYQVTQFGKPVTLSCSQTLNHNVMYWYQQKSSQAPKLLFHYYDKDFNNEADTPDNFQSRRPNTSFCFLDIRSPGLGDTAMYLCATSRDRGPYEQYFGPGTRLTVT.

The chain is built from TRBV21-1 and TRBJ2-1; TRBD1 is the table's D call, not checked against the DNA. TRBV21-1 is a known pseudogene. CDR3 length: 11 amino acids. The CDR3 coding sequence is TGTGCCAGCGGGCCCTACAATGAGCAGTTCTTC. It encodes CASGPYNEQFF.

Written as DNA, the CDR3 is TGTGCCAGCAGTTACGAGACAGGGCTTGGAAACACCATATATTTT. Translation gives CASSYETGLGNTIYF. The gene calls are TRBV6-5 and TRBJ1-3, with 7 bases lining up with TRBD1. V lost 2 bases, J lost 3 bases, and 4 bases stayed unmatched. The germline V gene encodes CDR1 MNHEY and CDR2 SVGAGI. The length of the CDR3 is 15 residues.

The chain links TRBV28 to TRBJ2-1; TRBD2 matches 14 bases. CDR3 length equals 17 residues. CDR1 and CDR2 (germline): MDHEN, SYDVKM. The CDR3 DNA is TGTGCTTGGACTAGCGGGAGGAAGGGTACAGATACTGGTGAGCAGTTCTTC. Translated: CAWTSGRKGTDTGEQFF.

In DNA form, the CDR3 reads TGTGCCAGCAGGGGACAGGGGAATTCACCCCTCCACTTT. This translates into CASRGQGNSPLHF. The chain carries TRBV7-2 and TRBJ1-6; 10 bases are shared with TRBD1. The J segment lost 7 bases and the V segment lost 6 bases, leaving 0 bases of the junction unmatched. Per the germline V gene, CDR1 is SGHTA and CDR2 is FQGNSA. The CDR3 length is 13 residues.

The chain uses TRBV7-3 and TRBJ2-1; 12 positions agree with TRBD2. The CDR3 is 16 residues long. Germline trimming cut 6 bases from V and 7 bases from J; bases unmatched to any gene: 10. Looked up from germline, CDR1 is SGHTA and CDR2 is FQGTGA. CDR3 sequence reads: CASSSSSGRARNEQFF. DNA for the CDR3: TGTGCCAGCAGTTCTTCTAGCGGGAGGGCCAGAAATGAGCAGTTCTTC.

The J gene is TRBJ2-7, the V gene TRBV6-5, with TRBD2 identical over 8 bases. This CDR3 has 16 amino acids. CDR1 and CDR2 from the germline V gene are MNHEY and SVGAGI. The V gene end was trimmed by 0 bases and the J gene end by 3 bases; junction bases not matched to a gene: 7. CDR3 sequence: CASSYSTGLGGYEQYF. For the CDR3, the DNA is TGTGCCAGCAGTTACTCGACGGGACTAGGGGGCTACGAGCAGTACTTC.

For the CDR3, the DNA is TGTGCCAGCAGCCTGACTAGCGGGAGGGCCCAAGATACGCAGTATTTT. It is translated as CASSLTSGRAQDTQYF. The chain has TRBV4-2 and TRBJ2-3, with 14 bases aligning to TRBD2. Germline loops: CDR1 LGHNA, CDR2 YNFKEQ. The length of the CDR3 is 16 residues. Trimming removed 4 bases from V and 5 bases from J; junction bases left unmatched: 5.

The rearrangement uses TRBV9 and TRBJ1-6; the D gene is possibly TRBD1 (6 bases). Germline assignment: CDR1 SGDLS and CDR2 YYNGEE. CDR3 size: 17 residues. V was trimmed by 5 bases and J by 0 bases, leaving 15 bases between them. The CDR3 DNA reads TGTGCCAGCAGAGAGGAGGGGGGGCCCTCCTATAATTCACCCCTCCACTTT. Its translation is CASREEGGPSYNSPLHF.

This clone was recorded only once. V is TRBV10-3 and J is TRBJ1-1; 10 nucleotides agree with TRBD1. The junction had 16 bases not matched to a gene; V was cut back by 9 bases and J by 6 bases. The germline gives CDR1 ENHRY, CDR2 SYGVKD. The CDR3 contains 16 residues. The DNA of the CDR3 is TGTGCCATGGGGGGGACAGGGGAGATCGGGCGCTCTGAAGCTTTCTTT. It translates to CAMGGTGEIGRSEAFF.

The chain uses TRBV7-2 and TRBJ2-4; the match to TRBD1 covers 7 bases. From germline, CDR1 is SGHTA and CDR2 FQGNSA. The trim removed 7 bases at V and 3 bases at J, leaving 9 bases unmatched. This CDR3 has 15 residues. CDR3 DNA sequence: TGTGCCAGCACCCCCATCCCAGGGGGCAAAAACATTCAGTACTTC. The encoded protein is CASTPIPGGKNIQYF.

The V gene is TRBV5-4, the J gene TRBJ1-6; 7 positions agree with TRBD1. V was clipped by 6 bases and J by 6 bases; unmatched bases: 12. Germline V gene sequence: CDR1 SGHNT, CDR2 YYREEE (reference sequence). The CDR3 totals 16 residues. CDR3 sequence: CASTQRPGQSNSPLHF. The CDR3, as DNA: TGTGCCAGCACCCAACGCCCGGGACAGTCTAATTCACCCCTCCACTTT.